What follows are 7 T cell receptor beta chains derived from one specimen sequenced in a study of T-cell memory formation after mild COVID-19. TCRdb re-called the 5' RACE reads through MiXCR, storing one row per CDR3 protein. The sample has around 440,000 distinct CDR3 sequences, about 18% seen once. Sequences were obtained from PBMCs or a T cell subset sorted from them (not recorded which). Receptors were obtained from an adult woman who had mild COVID-19 (a few samples of this study predate the infection). Cell type and time point are not known.

A few counts support this clonotype. The chain couples TRBV11-2 to TRBJ2-3, with 8 bases lining up with TRBD2. The V segment lost 1 base and the J segment 1 base; nucleotides outside the gene matches: 10. The CDR3 length is 18 residues. CDR1 is SGHAT, CDR2 FQNNGV, per germline. CDR3 nucleotide sequence: TGTGCCAGCAGCTTAGCCGGGGGGGCCCCTATAGGCACAGATACGCAGTATTTT. Translated, it gives CASSLAGGAPIGTDTQYF. Full variable domain (outside the CDR3, taken from reference TRBV11-2 and TRBJ2-3): EAGVAQSPRYKIIEKRQSVAFWCNPISGHATLYWYQQILGQGPKLLIQFQNNGVVDDSQLPKDRFSAERLKGVDSTLKIQPAKLEDSAVYLCASSLAGGAPIGTDTQYFGPGTRLTVL.

This clonotype has a count of ten or more. The CDR3 sequence: CSAPPHGQGNSPLHF. CDR3 DNA sequence: TGCAGTGCTCCCCCCCATGGGCAGGGAAATTCACCCCTCCACTTT. The chain is built from TRBV20-1 and TRBJ1-6; TRBD1 might be the D (5 bases). The CDR3 is 15 amino acids. The germline V and J ends were trimmed by 5 bases and 7 bases, with 18 bases remaining between them. Germline CDR1 and CDR2: DFQATT and SNEGSKA (reference sequence).

This clonotype has only a few counts. V gene TRBV7-9 combines with J gene TRBJ2-1, with TRBD2 identical over 11 bases. This CDR3 has 18 residues. From germline, CDR1 is SEHNR and CDR2 FQNEAQ (reference sequence). J gave up 2 bases and V 3 bases, and 9 bases lay outside the gene matches. The DNA for the CDR3 is TGTGCCAGCAGCTTCCCCAGACCGGGACTAGCGGCCTACAATGAGCAGTTCTTC. Translation: CASSFPRPGLAAYNEQFF.

This clonotype came up many times. The chain employs TRBV7-9 and TRBJ1-2; D remains unclear. Germline V gene lookup returns CDR1 SEHNR and CDR2 FQNEAQ (reference sequence). V shed 5 bases and J shed 3 bases, with 10 bases lying between them. This CDR3 contains 13 residues. CDR3 sequence: CASSPHGDYGYTF. In nucleotides, the CDR3 is TGTGCCAGCAGCCCCCACGGGGACTATGGCTACACCTTC.

This clonotype showed up many times. A junction boundary mismatches the germline segment, possibly from a read error. This rearrangement joins TRBV7-7 to TRBJ2-1; TRBD1 aligns across 8 bases. This CDR3 region has 17 residues. Germline CDR1 reads SSHAT; CDR2 reads FNYEAQ (reference sequence). DNA for the CDR3: TGTGCTAGCAGCCCTAGAACCGGGACAGGTGCCTACAATGAGCAGTTCTTC. It translates to CASSPRTGTGAYNEQFF.

The J gene is TRBJ2-5, the V gene TRBV25-1; D possibly corresponds to TRBD2 (5 bases). Germline CDR1 reads MGHDK; CDR2 reads SYGVNS. CDR3 length: 15 residues. Trimming cost V 6 bases and J 2 bases, with 16 bases left between them. The CDR3 nucleotides read TGTGCCAGCAGAGAGGGTGGCAGGCTACAAGAGACCCAGTACTTC. Translated, it gives CASREGGRLQETQYF.

The V call is TRBV3-1, the J call TRBJ2-6; TRBD1 agrees at 9 bases. The germline CDR1 and CDR2 sequences are LGHDT and YNNKEL (reference sequence). The CDR3 has 19 amino acids. The ends lost 5 bases at V and 0 bases at J; junction bases unmatched: 11. For the CDR3, the DNA is TGTGCCAGCAGCTCCCCCCCGGGGACAGGGCACTCTGGGGCCAACGTCCTGACTTTC. It encodes CASSSPPGTGHSGANVLTF.